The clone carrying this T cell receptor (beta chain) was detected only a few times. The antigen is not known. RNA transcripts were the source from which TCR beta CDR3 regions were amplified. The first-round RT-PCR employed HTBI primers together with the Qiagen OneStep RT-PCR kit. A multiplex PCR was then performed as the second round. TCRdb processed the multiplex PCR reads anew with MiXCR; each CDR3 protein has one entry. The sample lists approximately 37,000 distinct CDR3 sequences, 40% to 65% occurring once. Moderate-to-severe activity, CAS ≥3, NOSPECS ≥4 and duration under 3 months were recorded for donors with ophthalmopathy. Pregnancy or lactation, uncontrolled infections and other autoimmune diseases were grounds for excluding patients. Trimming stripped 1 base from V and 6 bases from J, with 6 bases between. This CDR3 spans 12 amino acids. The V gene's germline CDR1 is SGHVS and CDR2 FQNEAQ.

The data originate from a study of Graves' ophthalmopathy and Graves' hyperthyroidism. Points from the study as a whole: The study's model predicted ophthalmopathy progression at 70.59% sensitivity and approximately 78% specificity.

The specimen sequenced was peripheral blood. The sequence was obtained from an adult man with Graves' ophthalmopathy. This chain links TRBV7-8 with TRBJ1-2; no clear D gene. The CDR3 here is CASSLVGDGYTF. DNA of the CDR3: TGTGCCAGCAGCTTAGTCGGGGATGGCTACACCTTC. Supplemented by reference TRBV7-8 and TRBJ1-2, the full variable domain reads GAGVSQSPRYKVAKRGQDVALRCDPISGHVSLFWYQQALGQGPEFLTYFQNEAQLDKSGLPSDRFFAERPEGSVSTLKIQRTQQEDSAVYLCASSLVGDGYTFGSGTRLTVV.